A selection of T cell receptor beta chains follows, all from one sample in a study of T cell repertoires in cytomegalovirus infection. Using its own MiXCR run on the reads, TCRdb lists one record per CDR3 protein. This table has about 530,000 distinct CDR3 sequences, about 30% appearing once. Sequences were obtained from PBMCs. These receptors were obtained from a human donor in good health (CMV status not recorded). Some clones in this sample may be carry-over from other donors' samples. Each CDR3 is given with its conserved first and last residue. A D gene is named only where the DNA matches it firmly. The listing skips clone size in some rows; elsewhere it reads once, few, many or a size class.

size	D	V	J	CDR3	DNA
few	.	TRBV27	TRBJ1-1	CAGKDIQRVNTEAFF	TGTGCCGGGAAGGACATTCAAAGGGTGAACACTGAAGCTTTCTTT
few	.	TRBV10-3	TRBJ2-3	CAINPGLDSTDTQYF	TGTGCCATCAATCCGGGACTGGATAGCACAGATACGCAGTATTTT
.	TRBD1	TRBV11-3	TRBJ1-6	CASSPTYRGASPLHF	TGTGCCAGCAGTCCGACCTACAGGGGAGCGTCACCCCTCCACTTT
.	TRBD2	TRBV18	TRBJ2-1	CASSRPGTSGKGEQFF	TGTGCCAGCTCACGACCCGGGACTAGCGGGAAGGGTGAGCAGTTCTTC
once	.	TRBV19	TRBJ1-2	CASTPGSANYGYTF	TGTGCCAGTACTCCGGGCTCAGCTAACTATGGCTACACCTTC
few	.	TRBV7-2	TRBJ2-5	CASSQPSGLAETQYF	TGTGCCAGCAGCCAACCATCCGGACTTGCAGAGACCCAGTACTTC
.	.	TRBV24-1	TRBJ2-4	CATSMGDSNIQYF	TGTGCCACCAGTATGGGGGATTCGAACATTCAGTACTTC
.	TRBD2	TRBV7-2	TRBJ2-4	CASSGARGRGIWARFGENIQYF	TGTGCCAGCAGCGGGGCCCGCGGGAGGGGGATCTGGGCAAGGTTTGGAGAAAACATTCAGTACTTC
.	.	TRBV12-3/TRBV12-4	TRBJ1-3	CASLQSSGNTIYF	TGTGCCAGCTTACAGAGCTCTGGAAACACCATATATTTT
many	TRBD2	TRBV29-1	TRBJ2-7	CSVVRLAGGSEQYF	TGCAGCGTTGTACGACTAGCGGGAGGAAGCGAGCAGTACTTC
.	.	TRBV19	TRBJ1-5	CASSIPGGNQPQHF	TGTGCCAGTAGTATTCCCGGCGGAAATCAGCCCCAGCATTTT
.	.	TRBV29-1	TRBJ1-1	CSVEDGWNTEAFF	TGCAGCGTTGAGGACGGGTGGAACACTGAAGCTTTCTTT
many	TRBD2	TRBV7-2	TRBJ2-7	CASSLGGRASDEQYF	TGTGCCAGCAGCTTAGGCGGGAGGGCCTCGGACGAGCAGTACTTC
few	TRBD2	TRBV28	TRBJ2-7	CASSRTSGKNYEQYF	TGTGCCAGCAGTCGGACTAGCGGAAAGAACTACGAGCAGTACTTC
.	TRBD2	TRBV4-3	TRBJ2-1	CASSQGSVAGHNEQFF	TGCGCCAGCAGCCAAGGGAGCGTAGCGGGACACAATGAGCAGTTCTTC
once	TRBD1	TRBV6-5	TRBJ2-1	CASSYSGPGQGVNEQFF	TGTGCCAGCAGTTACTCGGGACCGGGACAGGGGGTCAATGAGCAGTTCTTC
few	TRBD2	TRBV7-2	TRBJ2-2	CASSPGSGGELFF	TGTGCCAGCAGTCCAGGGTCGGGGGGTGAGCTGTTTTTT
.	TRBD2	TRBV30	TRBJ2-1	CAWRDLAGGIFEQFF	TGTGCCTGGAGGGATTTAGCGGGAGGCATCTTTGAGCAGTTCTTC